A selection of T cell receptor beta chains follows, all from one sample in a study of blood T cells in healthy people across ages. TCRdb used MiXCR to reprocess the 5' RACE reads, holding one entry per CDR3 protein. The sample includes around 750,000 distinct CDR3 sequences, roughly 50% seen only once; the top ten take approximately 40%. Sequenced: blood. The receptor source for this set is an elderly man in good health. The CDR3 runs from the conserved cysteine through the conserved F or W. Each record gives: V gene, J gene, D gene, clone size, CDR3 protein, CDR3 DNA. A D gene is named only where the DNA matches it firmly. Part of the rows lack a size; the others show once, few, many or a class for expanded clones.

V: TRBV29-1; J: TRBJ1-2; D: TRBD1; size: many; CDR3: CSVPGQAGFDGYTF; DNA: TGCAGCGTCCCGGGACAGGCAGGGTTCGATGGCTACACCTTC
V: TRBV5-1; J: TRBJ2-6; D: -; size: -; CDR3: CASSLPGTSSGANVLTF; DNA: TGCGCCAGCAGCTTGCCGGGGACAAGCTCTGGGGCCAACGTCCTGACTTTC
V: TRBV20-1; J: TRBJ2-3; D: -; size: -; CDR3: CSAPSASVSTDTQYF; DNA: TGCAGTGCTCCCTCGGCGAGCGTGAGCACAGATACGCAGTATTTT
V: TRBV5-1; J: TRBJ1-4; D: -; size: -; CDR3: CASSLDGANEKLFF; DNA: TGCGCCAGCAGCTTGGACGGAGCTAATGAAAAACTGTTTTTT
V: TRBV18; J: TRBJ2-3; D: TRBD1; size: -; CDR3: CASSPDRDRVHRYAYF; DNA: TGTGCCAGCTCACCAGATCGGGACAGGGTGCACAGATACGCGTATTTT
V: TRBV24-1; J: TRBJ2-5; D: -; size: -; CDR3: CATSAHGRSQETRYF; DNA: TGTGCCACCAGTGCCCATGGACGGAGCCAAGAGACCCGGTACTTC
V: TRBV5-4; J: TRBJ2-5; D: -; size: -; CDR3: CASSVQGQETRYF; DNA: TGTGCCAGCAGCGTGCAGGGCCAAGAGACCCGGTACTTC
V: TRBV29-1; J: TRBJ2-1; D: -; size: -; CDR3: CSVEDFKAGLGNEQFF; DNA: TGCAGCGTTGAAGATTTCAAGGCGGGGCTCGGGAATGAGCAGTTCTTC
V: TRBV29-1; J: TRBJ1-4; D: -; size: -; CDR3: CSARGRGGDEKLFF; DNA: TGCAGCGCGAGAGGCCGGGGAGGGGATGAAAAACTGTTTTTT
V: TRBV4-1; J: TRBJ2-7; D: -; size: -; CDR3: CASSRDMGYEQYF; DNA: TGCGCCAGCAGCCGGGACATGGGATACGAGCAGTACTTC
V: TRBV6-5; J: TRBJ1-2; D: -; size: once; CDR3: CASSDSQGYGYTF; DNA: TGTGCCAGCAGTGACTCCCAGGGGTATGGCTACACCTTC
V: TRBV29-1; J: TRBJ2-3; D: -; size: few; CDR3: CSVDARGPDTQYF; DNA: TGCAGCGTTGACGCCCGGGGGCCAGATACGCAGTATTTT
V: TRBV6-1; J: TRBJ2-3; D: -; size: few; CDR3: CASSDSVGGDTDTQYF; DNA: TGTGCCAGCAGTGACAGCGTAGGCGGGGACACAGATACGCAGTATTTT
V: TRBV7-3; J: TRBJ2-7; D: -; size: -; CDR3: CASSLTPGLYNEQYF; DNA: TGTGCCAGCAGCTTAACCCCCGGACTGTACAATGAGCAGTACTTC